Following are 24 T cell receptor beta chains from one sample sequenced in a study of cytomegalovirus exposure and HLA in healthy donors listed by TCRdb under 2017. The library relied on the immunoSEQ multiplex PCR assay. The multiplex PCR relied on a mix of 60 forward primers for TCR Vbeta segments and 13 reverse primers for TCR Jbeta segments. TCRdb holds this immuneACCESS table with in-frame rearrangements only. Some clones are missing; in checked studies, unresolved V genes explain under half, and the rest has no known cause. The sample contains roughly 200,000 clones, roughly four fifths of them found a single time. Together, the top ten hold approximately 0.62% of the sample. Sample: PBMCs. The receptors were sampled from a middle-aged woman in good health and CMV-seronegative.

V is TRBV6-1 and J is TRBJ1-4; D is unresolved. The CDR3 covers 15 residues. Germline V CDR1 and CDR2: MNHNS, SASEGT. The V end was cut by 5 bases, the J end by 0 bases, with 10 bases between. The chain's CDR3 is CASSLRRATNEKLFF. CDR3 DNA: TGTGCCAGCAGTCTCAGGAGGGCAACTAATGAAAAACTGTTTTTT.

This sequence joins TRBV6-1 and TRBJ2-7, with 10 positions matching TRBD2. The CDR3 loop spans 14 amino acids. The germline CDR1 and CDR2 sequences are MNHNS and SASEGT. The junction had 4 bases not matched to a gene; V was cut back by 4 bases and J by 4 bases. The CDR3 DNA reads TGTGCCAGCAGTGGGGTGACTAGCGGGTACGAGCAGTACTTC. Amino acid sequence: CASSGVTSGYEQYF.

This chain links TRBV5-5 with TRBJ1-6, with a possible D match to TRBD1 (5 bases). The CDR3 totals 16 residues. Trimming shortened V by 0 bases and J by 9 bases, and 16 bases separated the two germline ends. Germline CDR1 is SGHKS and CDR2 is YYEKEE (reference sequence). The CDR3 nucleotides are TGTGCCAGCAGCTTGGTGGGGGGGTCCACTGCTTCACCCCTCCACTTT. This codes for CASSLVGGSTASPLHF.

In DNA form, the CDR3 reads TGCGCCAGCAGCTTGGGCAACTATGGGTTGGATACGCAGTATTTT. It is translated as CASSLGNYGLDTQYF. This chain connects TRBV5-1 to TRBJ2-3; the D is unclear. CDR3 length equals 15 residues. Germline assignment: CDR1 SGHRS and CDR2 YFSETQ. V shed 0 bases and J shed 6 bases, with 14 bases lying between them.

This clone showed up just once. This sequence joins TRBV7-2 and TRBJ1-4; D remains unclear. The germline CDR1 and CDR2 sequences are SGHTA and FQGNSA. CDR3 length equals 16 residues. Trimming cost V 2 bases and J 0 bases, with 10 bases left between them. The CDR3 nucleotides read TGTGCCAGCAGCTTAATCGGCAGCGCAACTAATGAAAAACTGTTTTTT. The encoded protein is CASSLIGSATNEKLFF.

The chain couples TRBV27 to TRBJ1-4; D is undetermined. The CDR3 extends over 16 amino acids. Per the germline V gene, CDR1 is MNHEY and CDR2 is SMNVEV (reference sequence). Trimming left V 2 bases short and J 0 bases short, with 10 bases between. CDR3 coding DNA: TGTGCCAGCAGTTTACTCAGGTCCCCAACTAATGAAAAACTGTTTTTT. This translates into CASSLLRSPTNEKLFF.

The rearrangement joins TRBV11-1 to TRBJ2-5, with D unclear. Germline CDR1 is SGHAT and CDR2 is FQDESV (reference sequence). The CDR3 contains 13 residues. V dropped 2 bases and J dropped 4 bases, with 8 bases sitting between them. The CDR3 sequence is CASSLIGGETQYF. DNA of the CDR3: TGTGCCAGCAGCTTAATTGGCGGAGAGACCCAGTACTTC.

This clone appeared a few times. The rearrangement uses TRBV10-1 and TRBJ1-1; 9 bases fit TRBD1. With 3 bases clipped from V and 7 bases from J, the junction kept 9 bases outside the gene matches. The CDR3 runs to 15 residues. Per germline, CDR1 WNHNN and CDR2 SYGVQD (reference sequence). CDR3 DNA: TGCGCCAGCAGTGACCCGAACAGGGGGCGGGATGAAGCTTTCTTT. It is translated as CASSDPNRGRDEAFF.

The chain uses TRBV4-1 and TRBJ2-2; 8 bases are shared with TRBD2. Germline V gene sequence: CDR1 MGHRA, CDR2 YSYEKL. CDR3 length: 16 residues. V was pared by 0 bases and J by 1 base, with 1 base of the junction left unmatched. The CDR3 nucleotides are TGCGCCAGCAGCCAAGATGCGGGGGGGAACACCGGGGAGCTGTTTTTT. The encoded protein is CASSQDAGGNTGELFF.

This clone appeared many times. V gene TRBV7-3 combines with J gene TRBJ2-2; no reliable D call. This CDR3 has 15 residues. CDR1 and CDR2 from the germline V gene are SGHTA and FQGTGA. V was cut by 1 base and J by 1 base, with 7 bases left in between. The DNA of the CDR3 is TGTGCCAGCAGCTTAAATCCAGGGAACACCGGGGAGCTGTTTTTT. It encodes CASSLNPGNTGELFF.

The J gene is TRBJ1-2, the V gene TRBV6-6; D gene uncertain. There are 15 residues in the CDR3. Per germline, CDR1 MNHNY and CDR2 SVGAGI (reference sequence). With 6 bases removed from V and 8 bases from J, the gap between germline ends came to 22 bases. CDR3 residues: CASRHPGLQEEGYTF. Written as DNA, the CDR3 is TGTGCCAGCAGGCACCCCGGACTCCAGGAGGAAGGCTACACCTTC.

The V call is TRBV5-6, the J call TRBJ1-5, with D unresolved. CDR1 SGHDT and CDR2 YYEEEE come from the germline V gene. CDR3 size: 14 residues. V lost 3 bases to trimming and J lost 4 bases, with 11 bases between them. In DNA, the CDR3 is TGTGCCAGCAGCTCCACGACTTTTAATCAGCCCCAGCATTTT. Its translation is CASSSTTFNQPQHF.

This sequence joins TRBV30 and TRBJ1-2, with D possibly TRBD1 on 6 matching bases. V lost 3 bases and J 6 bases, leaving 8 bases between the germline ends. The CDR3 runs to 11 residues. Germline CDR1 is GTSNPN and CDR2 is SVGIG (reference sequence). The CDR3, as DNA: TGTGCCTGGAGGGGGGGGCATGGCTACACCTTC. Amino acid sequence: CAWRGGHGYTF.

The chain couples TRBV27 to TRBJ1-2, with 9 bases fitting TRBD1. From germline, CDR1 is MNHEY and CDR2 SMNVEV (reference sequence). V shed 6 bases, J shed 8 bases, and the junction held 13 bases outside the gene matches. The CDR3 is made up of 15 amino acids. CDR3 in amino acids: CASRVVGQGLGGYTF. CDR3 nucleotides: TGTGCCAGCAGAGTCGTGGGACAGGGTTTAGGAGGCTACACCTTC.

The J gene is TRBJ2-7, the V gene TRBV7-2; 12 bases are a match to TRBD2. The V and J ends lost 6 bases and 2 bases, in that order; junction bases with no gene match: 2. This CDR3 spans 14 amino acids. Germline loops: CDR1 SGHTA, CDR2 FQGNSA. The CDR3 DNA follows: TGTGCCAGCAGACTAGCGGGGGGTACCTACGAGCAGTACTTC. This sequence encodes CASRLAGGTYEQYF.

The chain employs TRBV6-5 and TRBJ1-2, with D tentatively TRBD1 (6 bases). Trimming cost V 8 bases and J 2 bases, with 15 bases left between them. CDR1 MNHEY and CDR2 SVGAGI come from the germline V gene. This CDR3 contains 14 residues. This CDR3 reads CASGAGAGNYGYTF. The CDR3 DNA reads TGTGCCAGCGGGGCAGGGGCTGGAAACTATGGCTACACCTTC.

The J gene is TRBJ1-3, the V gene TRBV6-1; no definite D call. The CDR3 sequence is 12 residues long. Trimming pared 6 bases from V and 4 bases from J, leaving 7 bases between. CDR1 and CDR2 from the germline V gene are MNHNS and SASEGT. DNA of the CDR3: TGTGCCAGCAGCGTCGTGGGAAACACCATATATTTT. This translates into CASSVVGNTIYF.

The chain's CDR3 is CASSFRDYSYNEQFF. Here the CDR3 DNA reads TGCGCCAGCAGCTTTAGGGACTACTCATACAATGAGCAGTTCTTC. V and J are TRBV5-1 and TRBJ2-1; 7 nucleotides line up with TRBD2. This CDR3 contains 15 residues. The V and J ends lost 2 bases and 4 bases, in that order; junction bases with no gene match: 6. Germline CDR1 and CDR2: SGHRS and YFSETQ.

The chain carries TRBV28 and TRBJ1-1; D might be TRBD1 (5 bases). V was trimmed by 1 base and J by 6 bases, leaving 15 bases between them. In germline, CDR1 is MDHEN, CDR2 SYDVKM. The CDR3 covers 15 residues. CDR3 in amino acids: CASSLLGVGVSEAFF. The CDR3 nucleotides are TGTGCCAGCAGTTTATTAGGTGTAGGGGTTTCTGAAGCTTTCTTT.

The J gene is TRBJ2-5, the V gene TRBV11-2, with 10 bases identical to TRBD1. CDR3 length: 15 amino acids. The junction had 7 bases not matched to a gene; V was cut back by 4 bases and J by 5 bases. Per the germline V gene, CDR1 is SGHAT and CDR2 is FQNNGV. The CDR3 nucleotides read TGTGCCAGCAGCTCCCCCGGGGACAGGGGCGAGACCCAGTACTTC. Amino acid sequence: CASSSPGDRGETQYF.

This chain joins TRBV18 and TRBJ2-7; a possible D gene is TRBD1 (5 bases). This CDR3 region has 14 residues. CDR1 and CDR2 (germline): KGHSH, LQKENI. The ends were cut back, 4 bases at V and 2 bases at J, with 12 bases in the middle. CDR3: CASSRGPDAYEQYF. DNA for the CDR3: TGTGCCAGCTCACGGGGCCCAGACGCCTACGAGCAGTACTTC.

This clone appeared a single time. DNA for the CDR3: TGTGCCACCCAAGGGGGGGGACAGCCCCAGCATTTT. Protein product: CATQGGGQPQHF. The V call is TRBV10-3, the J call TRBJ1-5, with D possibly matching TRBD1 (6 bases). Germline CDR1 ENHRY, CDR2 SYGVKD. Trimming pared 10 bases from V and 7 bases from J, leaving 14 bases between. This CDR3 has 12 residues.

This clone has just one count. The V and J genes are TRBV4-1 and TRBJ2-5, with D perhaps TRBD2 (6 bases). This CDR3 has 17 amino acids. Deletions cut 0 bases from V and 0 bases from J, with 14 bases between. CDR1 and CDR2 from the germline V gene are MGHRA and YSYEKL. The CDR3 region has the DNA TGCGCCAGCAGCCAAGAATACGGGGGAGAGTACCAAGAGACCCAGTACTTC. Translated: CASSQEYGGEYQETQYF.

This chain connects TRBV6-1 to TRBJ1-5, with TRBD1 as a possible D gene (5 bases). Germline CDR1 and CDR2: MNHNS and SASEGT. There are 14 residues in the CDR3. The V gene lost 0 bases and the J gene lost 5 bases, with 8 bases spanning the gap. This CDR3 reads CASSEAGLYQPQHF. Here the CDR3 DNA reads TGTGCCAGCAGTGAAGCGGGACTCTATCAGCCCCAGCATTTT.